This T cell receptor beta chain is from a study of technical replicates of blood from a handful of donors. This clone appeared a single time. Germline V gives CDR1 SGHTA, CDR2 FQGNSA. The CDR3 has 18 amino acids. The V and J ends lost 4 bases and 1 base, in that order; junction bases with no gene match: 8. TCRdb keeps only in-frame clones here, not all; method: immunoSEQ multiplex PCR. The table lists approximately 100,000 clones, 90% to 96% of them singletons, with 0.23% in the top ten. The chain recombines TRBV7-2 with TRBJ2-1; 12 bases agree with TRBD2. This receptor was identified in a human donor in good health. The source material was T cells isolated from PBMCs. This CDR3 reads CASSWTSGAGGSYNEQFF. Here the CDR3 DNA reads TGTGCCAGCAGCTGGACTAGCGGGGCCGGCGGGTCCTACAATGAGCAGTTCTTC.